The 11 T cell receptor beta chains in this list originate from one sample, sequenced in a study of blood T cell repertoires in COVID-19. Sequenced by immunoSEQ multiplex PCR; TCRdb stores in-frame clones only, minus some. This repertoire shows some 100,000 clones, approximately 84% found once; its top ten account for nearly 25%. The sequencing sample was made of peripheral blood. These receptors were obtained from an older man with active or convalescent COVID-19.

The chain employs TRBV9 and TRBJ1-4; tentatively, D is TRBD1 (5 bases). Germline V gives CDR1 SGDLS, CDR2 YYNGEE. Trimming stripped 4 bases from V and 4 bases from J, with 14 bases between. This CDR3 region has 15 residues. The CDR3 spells CASSSAGGDNEKLFF. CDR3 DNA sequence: TGTGCCAGCAGCTCGGCGGGGGGGGATAATGAAAAACTGTTTTTT.

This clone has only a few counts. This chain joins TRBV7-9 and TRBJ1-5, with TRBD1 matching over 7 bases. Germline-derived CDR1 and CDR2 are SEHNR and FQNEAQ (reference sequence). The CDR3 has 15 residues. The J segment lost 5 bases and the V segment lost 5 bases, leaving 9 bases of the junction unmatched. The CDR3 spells CASSHSGGGDQPQHF. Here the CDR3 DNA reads TGTGCCAGCAGCCACTCGGGAGGGGGCGATCAGCCCCAGCATTTT.

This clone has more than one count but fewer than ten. The CDR3 coding sequence is TGTGCCAGCAGTTTGGGACAGGGGATGAACACTGAAGCTTTCTTT. Translating it yields CASSLGQGMNTEAFF. The chain has TRBV28 and TRBJ1-1, with 10 bases identical to TRBD1. The germline gives CDR1 MDHEN, CDR2 SYDVKM. V dropped 3 bases and J dropped 0; count of bases not matched to a gene: 1. CDR3 length equals 15 residues.

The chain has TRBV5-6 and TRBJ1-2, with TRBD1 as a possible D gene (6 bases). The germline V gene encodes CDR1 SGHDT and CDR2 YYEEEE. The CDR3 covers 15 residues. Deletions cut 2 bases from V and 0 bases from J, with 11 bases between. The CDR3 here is CASSLTTGANYGYTF. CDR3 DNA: TGTGCCAGCAGCTTAACGACAGGAGCTAACTATGGCTACACCTTC.

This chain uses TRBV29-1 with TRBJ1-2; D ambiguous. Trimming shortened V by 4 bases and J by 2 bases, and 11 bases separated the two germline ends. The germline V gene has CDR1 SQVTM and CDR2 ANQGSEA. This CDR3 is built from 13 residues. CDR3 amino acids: CSVAIPGNYGYTF. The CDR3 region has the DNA TGCAGCGTTGCTATACCGGGAAACTATGGCTACACCTTC.

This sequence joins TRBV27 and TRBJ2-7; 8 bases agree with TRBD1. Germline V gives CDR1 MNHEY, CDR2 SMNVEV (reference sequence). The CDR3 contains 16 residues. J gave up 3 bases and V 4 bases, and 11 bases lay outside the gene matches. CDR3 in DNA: TGTGCCAGCAGTTCCCTCCGACAGGGGCCCTTCTACGAGCAGTACTTC. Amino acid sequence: CASSSLRQGPFYEQYF.

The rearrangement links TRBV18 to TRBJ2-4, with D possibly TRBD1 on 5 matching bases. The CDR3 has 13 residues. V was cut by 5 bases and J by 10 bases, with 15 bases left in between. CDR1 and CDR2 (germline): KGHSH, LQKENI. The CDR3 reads CASSTQGSTIQYF. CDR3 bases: TGTGCCAGCTCAACCCAGGGTAGCACAATTCAGTACTTC.

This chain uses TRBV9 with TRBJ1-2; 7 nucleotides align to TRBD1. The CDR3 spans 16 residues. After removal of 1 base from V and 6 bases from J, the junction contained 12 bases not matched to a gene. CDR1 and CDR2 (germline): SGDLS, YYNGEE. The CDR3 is CASSVSGQEGANGYTF. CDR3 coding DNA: TGTGCCAGCAGCGTATCGGGCCAAGAGGGGGCTAATGGCTACACCTTC. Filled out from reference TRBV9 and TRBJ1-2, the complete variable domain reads DSGVTQTPKHLITATGQRVTLRCSPRSGDLSVYWYQQSLDQGLQFLIQYYNGEERAKGNILERFSAQQFPDLHSELNLSSLELGDSALYFCASSVSGQEGANGYTFGSGTRLTVV.

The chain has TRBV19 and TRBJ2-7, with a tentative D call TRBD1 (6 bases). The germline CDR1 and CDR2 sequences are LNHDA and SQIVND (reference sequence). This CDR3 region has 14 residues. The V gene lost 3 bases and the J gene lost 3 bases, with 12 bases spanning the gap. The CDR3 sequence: CASSISRGNYEQYF. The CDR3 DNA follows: TGTGCCAGTAGTATTTCCAGGGGAAACTACGAGCAGTACTTC.

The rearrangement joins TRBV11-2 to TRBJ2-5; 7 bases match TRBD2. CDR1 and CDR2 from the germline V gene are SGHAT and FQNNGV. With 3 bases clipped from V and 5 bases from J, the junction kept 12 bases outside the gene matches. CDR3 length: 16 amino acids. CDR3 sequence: CASSLGGSSGRETQYF. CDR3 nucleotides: TGTGCCAGCAGCTTGGGGGGGAGCAGTGGGAGGGAGACCCAGTACTTC.

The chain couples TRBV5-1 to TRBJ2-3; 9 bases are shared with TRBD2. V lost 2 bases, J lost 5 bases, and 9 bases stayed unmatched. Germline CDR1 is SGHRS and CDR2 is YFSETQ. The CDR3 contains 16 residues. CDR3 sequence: CASSFASGVGLDTQYF. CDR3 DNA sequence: TGCGCCAGCAGCTTCGCTAGCGGGGTTGGTTTAGATACGCAGTATTTT.